The sample holds many counts of the clone carrying this TCR beta chain. Combining iRepertoire HTBI primers with Arm-PCR of CDR3 regions, the authors built TCR beta libraries. TCRdb reanalysed the multiplex PCR reads using MiXCR and keeps one entry per CDR3 protein. Among 350,000 to 450,000 distinct CDR3 sequences listed, over 15% were seen once. The sample comes from a study of regulatory T cells in long-lasting Graves disease. Germline-derived CDR1 and CDR2 are MDHEN and SYDVKM. The CDR3 spans 13 residues. Unmatched junction bases numbered 9, after V lost 10 bases and J lost 5 bases. The time point denotes: newly diagnosed GD, antithyroid drugs for less than 3 months. The TCR library was made from RNA that had been extracted from PBMCs in TRIzol. This sample also belongs to another study, concerning T cells in Graves' hyperthyroidism and ophthalmopathy. This second study notes: The model identified upcoming ophthalmopathy a median approximately 6.4 months ahead of onset.

The receptor was isolated from a middle-aged man with Graves disease. Source: peripheral blood mononuclear cells (PBMCs), taken at new diagnosis, from a patient treated with antithyroid drugs. The rearrangement joins TRBV28 to TRBJ2-5; 8 bases agree with TRBD2. CDR3 in amino acids: CANRGLAGETQYF. CDR3 DNA: TGTGCCAACCGCGGACTAGCAGGGGAGACCCAGTACTTC.